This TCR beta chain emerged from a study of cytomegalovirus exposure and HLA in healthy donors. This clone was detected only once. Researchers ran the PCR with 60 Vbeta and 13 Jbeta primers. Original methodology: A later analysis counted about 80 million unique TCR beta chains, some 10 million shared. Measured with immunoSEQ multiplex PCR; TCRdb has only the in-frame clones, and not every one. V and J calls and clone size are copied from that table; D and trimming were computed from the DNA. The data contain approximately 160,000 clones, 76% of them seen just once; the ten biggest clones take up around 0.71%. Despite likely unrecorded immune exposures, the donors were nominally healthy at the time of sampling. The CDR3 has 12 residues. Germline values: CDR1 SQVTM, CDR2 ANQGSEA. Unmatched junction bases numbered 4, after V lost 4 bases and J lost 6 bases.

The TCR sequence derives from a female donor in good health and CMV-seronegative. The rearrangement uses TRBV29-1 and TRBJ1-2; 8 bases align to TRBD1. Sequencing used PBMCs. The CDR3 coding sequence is TGCAGCGTTGTTCCAGGGGGCCATGGCTACACCTTC. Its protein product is CSVVPGGHGYTF.